This TCR beta chain appears in the sequencing data of a study of response to subunit inactivated influenza vaccine. Regarding the study as a whole: Authors suggested seasonal influenza vaccinations each recruit few new T cells.

The V gene's germline CDR1 is LGHDT and CDR2 YNNKEL (reference sequence). Between the trimmed V and J ends, which lost 1 base and 1 base, there was a span of 5 bases. The CDR3 extends over 15 amino acids. This clonotype was found a few times. Antigen unknown. TCRdb fed the RT-PCR reads into MiXCR, producing one record per CDR3 protein. The table includes fewer than 250,000 distinct CDR3 sequences, around 14% detected once. V and J are TRBV3-1 and TRBJ2-6; D is unclear. The sequence derives from a man aged 50-59 years who received an inactivated influenza vaccine. This sample comprised CD8+ T cells sorted from PBMCs, obtained 5 days after vaccination. The CDR3 DNA reads as TGTGCCAGCAGCCAAGGGGGATCTGGGGCCAACGTCCTGACTTTC. It is translated as CASSQGGSGANVLTF.